These T cell receptor beta chains were read from a single sample in a study of beta chain features in type 1 diabetes. The data were produced by immunoSEQ multiplex PCR, yet TCRdb's version contains in-frame clones alone and is incomplete. This sample yields about 160,000 clones, of which approximately 10% are seen a single time; roughly 0.5% belongs to the top ten. Material for sequencing was central memory CD4+ T cells from blood. These receptors all stem from a young man with type 1 diabetes. The CDR3 runs from the conserved cysteine through the conserved F or W. A D gene is named only where the DNA matches it firmly. Part of the rows lack a size; the others show once, few, many or a class for expanded clones.

>TRBV6-1|TRBJ1-5|TRBD1|.
CASSETGQAENQPQHF
TGTGCCAGCAGTGAAACAGGACAGGCTGAAAATCAGCCCCAGCATTTT
>TRBV14|TRBJ2-1|.|.
CASSRGLASNEQFF
TGTGCCAGCAGCCGGGGACTTGCTTCGAATGAGCAGTTCTTC
>TRBV19|TRBJ2-1|TRBD2|few
CASSKKLAGGNEQFF
TGTGCCAGTAGTAAAAAGCTAGCGGGAGGGAATGAGCAGTTCTTC
>TRBV18|TRBJ1-5|.|.
CASSDSADYSNQPQHF
TGTGCCAGCTCCGACTCAGCGGACTATAGCAATCAGCCCCAGCATTTT
>TRBV25-1|TRBJ2-3|.|.
CASSSPGTADTQYF
TGTGCCAGCAGTTCCCCAGGTACCGCAGATACGCAGTATTTT
>TRBV7-9|TRBJ1-5|TRBD1|few
CASSSGQGIGQPQHF
TGTGCCAGCAGCTCAGGACAGGGCATAGGGCAGCCCCAGCATTTT
>TRBV2|TRBJ2-5|.|many
CASSDLETQYF
TGTGCCAGCAGTGATCTGGAGACCCAGTACTTC
>TRBV25-1|TRBJ2-3|TRBD1|.
CASSDGRTGVLDTQYF
TGTGCCAGCAGTGATGGAAGGACAGGGGTCTTAGATACGCAGTATTTT
>TRBV15|TRBJ1-1|.|few
CATKGVLRENTEAFF
TGTGCCACCAAAGGTGTCCTGCGGGAGAACACTGAAGCTTTCTTT
>TRBV29-1|TRBJ2-3|.|few
CSVEQGKDTQYF
TGCAGCGTTGAACAGGGGAAAGATACGCAGTATTTT
>TRBV23-1|TRBJ2-2|.|.
CASSLNRRRGRGGELFF
TGCGCCAGCAGTCTAAATCGGCGCCGGGGCAGGGGCGGGGAGCTGTTTTTT
>TRBV18|TRBJ1-5|.|few
CASSWSGNQPQHF
TGTGCCAGCTCATGGAGCGGCAATCAGCCCCAGCATTTT
>TRBV15|TRBJ2-6|TRBD1|few
CATSAGTGLSSGANVLTF
TGTGCCACCAGCGCGGGGACAGGGCTTAGCTCTGGGGCCAACGTCCTGACTTTC
>TRBV28|TRBJ1-1|.|few
CGVAYHTEAFF
TGTGGCGTAGCTTATCACACTGAAGCTTTCTTT
>TRBV5-1|TRBJ1-2|.|few
CASSYRTGDYGYTF
TGCGCCAGCAGCTATCGAACCGGGGACTATGGCTACACCTTC
>TRBV7-7|TRBJ2-5|.|few
CASSLGGGLETQYF
TGTGCTAGCAGCTTGGGCGGAGGGCTGGAGACCCAGTACTTC
>TRBV4-3|TRBJ1-2|.|.
CASSQTWEILYGYTF
TGCGCCAGCAGCCAGACTTGGGAGATCCTCTATGGCTACACCTTC
>TRBV11-1|TRBJ2-1|.|.
CASSPDLRSYNEQFF
TGTGCCAGCAGCCCAGACTTACGCTCCTACAATGAGCAGTTCTTC
>TRBV9|TRBJ2-7|TRBD2|.
CASSTGTSGFYEQYF
TGTGCCAGCAGCACAGGGACTAGCGGCTTCTACGAGCAGTACTTC
>TRBV2|TRBJ1-5|.|few
CASSPDRRTQPQHF
TGTGCCAGCAGTCCAGACAGGAGAACACAGCCCCAGCATTTT
>TRBV29-1|TRBJ2-5|.|few
CSEQLSQETQYF
TGCAGCGAACAGCTAAGCCAAGAGACCCAGTACTTC
>TRBV30|TRBJ2-5|.|.
CAWSVLPTQETQYF
TGTGCCTGGAGTGTACTACCGACCCAAGAGACCCAGTACTTC
>TRBV7-2|TRBJ2-6|.|.
CASSLTFFSGANVLTF
TGTGCCAGCAGCCTTACTTTCTTCTCTGGGGCCAACGTCCTGACTTTC
>TRBV5-6|TRBJ2-7|.|.
CASSLGLTRWDEQYF
TGTGCCAGCAGCCTCGGACTCACGAGGTGGGACGAGCAGTACTTC
>TRBV10-3|TRBJ2-1|TRBD1|many
CAITPGQGFYNEQFF
TGTGCCATCACCCCGGGACAGGGATTCTACAATGAGCAGTTCTTC
>TRBV6-6|TRBJ2-1|.|few
CASSYITSRNEQFF
TGTGCCAGCAGTTACATTACTAGCCGCAATGAGCAGTTCTTC
>TRBV28|TRBJ1-2|.|.
CASSSVFYGYTF
TGTGCCAGCAGTTCCGTGTTCTATGGCTACACCTTC
>TRBV2|TRBJ2-3|.|.
CASRSGHSNTDTQYF
TGTGCCAGCAGATCGGGACATTCAAACACAGATACGCAGTATTTT
>TRBV5-6|TRBJ2-7|TRBD1|few
CASSFGTDYEQYF
TGTGCCAGCAGCTTTGGGACAGACTACGAGCAGTACTTC
>TRBV28|TRBJ1-1|TRBD1|few
CASSSHLGQGRGNTEAFF
TGTGCCAGCAGTTCCCATTTGGGACAGGGACGGGGTAACACTGAAGCTTTCTTT
>TRBV30|TRBJ2-2|.|few
CAAERTEVFF
TGTGCCGCCGAAAGGACAGAGGTGTTTTTT
>TRBV25-1|TRBJ2-2|TRBD1|.
CASFLKGARNTGELFF
TGTGCCAGCTTCTTAAAGGGGGCGCGGAACACCGGGGAGCTGTTTTTT
>TRBV6-6|TRBJ2-1|.|.
CASSSQRSSYNEQFF
TGTGCCAGCAGTTCCCAGCGGAGCTCCTACAATGAGCAGTTCTTC
>TRBV6-5|TRBJ1-1|.|few
CASSSRTASEAFF
TGTGCCAGCAGTTCCCGGACAGCCTCGGAAGCTTTCTTT
>TRBV6-5|TRBJ2-7|TRBD2|few
CASSYSTSGTTYEQYF
TGTGCCAGCAGTTACTCGACTAGCGGGACCACCTACGAGCAGTACTTC
>TRBV28|TRBJ1-3|.|few
CASSLPGQSSGNTIYF
TGTGCCAGCAGTTTACCAGGACAGAGCTCTGGAAACACCATATATTTT
>TRBV6-5|TRBJ2-4|TRBD1|.
CASSYSRTGGGIQYF
TGTGCCAGCAGTTACTCTAGGACAGGGGGCGGCATTCAGTACTTC
>TRBV6-1|TRBJ2-7|TRBD2|.
CASSAGTSGGNEQYF
TGTGCCAGCAGTGCCGGGACTAGCGGGGGGAACGAGCAGTACTTC
>TRBV7-2|TRBJ1-2|TRBD1|few
CASSPGTDYGYTF
TGTGCCAGCAGCCCAGGGACAGACTATGGCTACACCTTC
>TRBV28|TRBJ1-1|TRBD1|.
CASTSGQGTEAFF
TGTGCCAGCACCTCCGGACAGGGCACTGAAGCTTTCTTT
>TRBV5-6|TRBJ2-1|TRBD1|few
CASSFRTGPNEQFF
TGTGCCAGCAGCTTTAGGACAGGGCCCAATGAGCAGTTCTTC
>TRBV28|TRBJ2-1|TRBD1|.
CASSIPGQGYNEQFF
TGTGCCAGCAGTATTCCGGGACAGGGTTACAATGAGCAGTTCTTC
>TRBV5-1|TRBJ2-1|TRBD1|.
CASRDRGLIVGTSPPNEQFF
TGCGCCAGCAGGGACAGGGGGCTTATTGTTGGGACTAGCCCCCCTAATGAGCAGTTCTTC
>TRBV27|TRBJ2-5|TRBD2|few
CASSLASREGETQYF
TGTGCCAGCAGTTTGGCTAGCCGGGAGGGAGAGACCCAGTACTTC
>TRBV7-9|TRBJ2-2|.|few
CASSLSRNTGELFF
TGTGCCAGCAGCCTCTCTAGGAACACCGGGGAGCTGTTTTTT
>TRBV18|TRBJ2-1|.|few
CASSPSRQGNEQFF
TGTGCCAGCTCACCTTCGCGGCAGGGAAATGAGCAGTTCTTC
>TRBV7-3|TRBJ2-1|.|.
CASSETNSPQFF
TGTGCCAGCAGCGAAACTAATTCGCCCCAGTTCTTC
>TRBV7-9|TRBJ2-1|.|few
CASSADIATEQFF
TGTGCCAGCAGCGCCGACATAGCGACGGAGCAGTTCTTC
>TRBV14|TRBJ2-5|.|.
CASSQDRRVQYF
TGTGCCAGCAGCCAAGACAGGAGGGTGCAGTACTTC
>TRBV14|TRBJ2-5|TRBD2|.
CASSRGLVETQYF
TGTGCCAGCAGCCGGGGACTAGTGGAGACCCAGTACTTC
>TRBV5-1|TRBJ2-3|TRBD2|few
CASSLLPSGSTDTQYF
TGCGCCAGCAGCTTGCTGCCTAGCGGGAGTACAGATACGCAGTATTTT
>TRBV7-3|TRBJ2-3|.|.
CASSPNGGTDTQYF
TGTGCCAGCAGCCCGAATGGAGGGACAGATACGCAGTATTTT
>TRBV29-1|TRBJ2-5|.|few
CSVEDPGGRSGETQYF
TGCAGCGTTGAAGATCCCGGGGGGCGTTCCGGAGAGACCCAGTACTTC
>TRBV21-1|TRBJ2-7|.|.
CASSNPGSSYEQYF
TGTGCCAGCAGCAACCCCGGGAGCTCCTACGAGCAGTACTTC
>TRBV4-3|TRBJ2-7|.|few
CASSQGIGGSFYEQYF
TGCGCCAGCAGCCAGGGCATCGGAGGGTCTTTCTACGAGCAGTACTTC
>TRBV7-2|TRBJ2-3|.|.
CASSLAASPNTDTQYF
TGTGCCAGCAGCTTAGCGGCCAGTCCAAACACAGATACGCAGTATTTT
>TRBV27|TRBJ1-5|.|.
CASSTGGGYQPQHF
TGTGCCAGCAGTACTGGGGGGGGCTATCAGCCCCAGCATTTT
>TRBV7-4|TRBJ2-3|TRBD2|few
CASRLAGVVDTQYF
TGTGCCAGCAGACTAGCGGGAGTGGTAGATACGCAGTATTTT
>TRBV30|TRBJ2-7|TRBD1|.
CAWSVTGITYEQYF
TGTGCCTGGAGTGTGACAGGGATAACCTACGAGCAGTACTTC
>TRBV23-1|TRBJ1-1|.|.
CANRTALNTEAFF
TGCGCCAACCGGACAGCATTGAACACTGAAGCTTTCTTT